One and the same sample provided the 6 T cell receptor beta chains below, sequenced in a study of vaccination and CD4 T cells after COVID-19. As to treatment: approximately 10-day PBMC culture with coronavirus spike peptide pools or control peptides (ViraFEST assay). Their target antigens are unknown. Researchers used the Oncomine TCR Beta short-read assay to sequence DNA from cultured CD4+ T cells. TCRdb re-called the PCR reads with MiXCR, one entry per CDR3 protein. The sample records roughly 24,000 distinct CDR3 sequences, approximately 44% being singletons. The material sequenced was CD4+ T cells from blood, cultured in vitro. These TCRs come from a human donor who had recovered from COVID-19.

This chain connects TRBV2 to TRBJ1-5; D possibly corresponds to TRBD1 (5 bases). Trimming cost V 7 bases and J 3 bases, with 10 bases left between them. Germline lookup yields CDR1 SNHLY and CDR2 FYNNEI. The CDR3 is 13 amino acids. CDR3 in amino acids: CASIGGPNQPQHF. The CDR3 DNA follows: TGTGCCAGCATCGGGGGACCCAATCAGCCCCAGCATTTT.

This clonotype was found a few times. This chain uses TRBV28 with TRBJ2-7; 8 bases map to TRBD2. The junction had 6 bases not matched to a gene; V was cut back by 6 bases and J by 2 bases. The CDR3 totals 14 residues. Germline V gene lookup returns CDR1 MDHEN and CDR2 SYDVKM. The CDR3 sequence: CASRAGSGAYEQYF. Here the CDR3 DNA reads TGTGCCAGCAGAGCGGGTAGCGGGGCCTACGAGCAGTACTTC. Full variable domain (outside the CDR3, taken from reference TRBV28 and TRBJ2-7): DVKVTQSSRYLVKRTGEKVFLECVQDMDHENMFWYRQDPGLGLRLIYFSYDVKMKEKGDIPEGYSVSREKKERFSLILESASTNQTSMYLCASRAGSGAYEQYFGPGTRLTVT.

This rearrangement joins TRBV4-3 to TRBJ2-5; D is unclear. Trimming took 0 bases from V and 0 from J, leaving 11 bases between them. The CDR3 runs to 16 residues. From germline, CDR1 is LGHNA and CDR2 YSLEER. CDR3 amino acids: CASSQDGSGYQETQYF. The CDR3 coding sequence is TGCGCCAGCAGCCAAGATGGGTCAGGCTACCAAGAGACCCAGTACTTC.

The gene calls are TRBV28 and TRBJ2-3, with 12 bases identical to TRBD2. This CDR3 is 15 amino acids long. V gave up 5 bases and J gave up 9 bases; unmatched junction bases: 9. Germline V gene data show CDR1 as MDHEN and CDR2 as SYDVKM. Here the CDR3 reads CASSERLAGVETQYF. CDR3 DNA: TGTGCCAGCAGTGAGAGACTAGCGGGAGTGGAAACGCAGTATTTT.

This clonotype has just a few counts. The V gene is TRBV4-2, the J gene TRBJ2-3; 8 nucleotides agree with TRBD1. Unmatched junction bases numbered 8, after V lost 1 base and J lost 5 bases. The length of the CDR3 is 16 residues. CDR1 is LGHNA, CDR2 YNFKEQ, per germline. The CDR3 reads CASSQARAGGEDTQYF. CDR3 sequence (DNA): TGTGCCAGCAGCCAAGCCCGGGCAGGGGGCGAAGATACGCAGTATTTT.

V usage is TRBV19 and J usage is TRBJ1-6, with TRBD1 as a possible D gene (5 bases). CDR1 is LNHDA, CDR2 SQIVND, per germline (reference sequence). The V end lost 3 bases, the J end lost 8 bases, and 14 bases lay between the germline ends. The CDR3 consists of 15 residues. The CDR3 sequence is CASSIEDAGHSPLHF. The CDR3 DNA sequence: TGTGCCAGTAGTATCGAGGACGCGGGGCATTCACCCCTCCACTTT.